The present TCR beta chain was sequenced within a study of vaccination and CD4 T cells after COVID-19. Treatment denoted: 10-day PBMC culture with coronavirus spike peptide pools or control peptides (ViraFEST assay). For ViraFEST, peptide pools expanded antigen-specific T cells, after which the TCRs were sequenced. Positive PCR results dated from March to December 2020, before the US Alpha, Beta and Delta variants. Culture proceeded for around 9 days, and CD4+ T cells were then isolated by negative selection. Researchers used the Oncomine TCR Beta short-read assay to sequence DNA from cultured CD4+ T cells. TCRdb reanalysed the PCR reads using MiXCR and keeps one entry per CDR3 protein. Here the sample spans about 4,600 distinct CDR3 sequences, 40% to 55% being singletons. In regard to this clonotype: What it binds is not known.

The germline V gene has CDR1 DFQATT and CDR2 SNEGSKA (reference sequence). The CDR3 length is 12 residues. After removal of 8 bases from V and 11 bases from J, the junction contained 11 bases not matched to a gene. This TCR derives from a human donor who had recovered from COVID-19. The specimen was CD4+ T cells from blood, cultured in vitro. This chain connects TRBV20-1 to TRBJ2-5; 10 nucleotides align to TRBD1. CDR3: CSTGDRGFSQYF. CDR3 DNA: TGCAGTACTGGGGACAGGGGTTTTTCTCAGTACTTC.